This TCR beta chain was found in a study of T cell responses to AZD1222 COVID-19 vaccine. The table came from immunoSEQ multiplex PCR; TCRdb's copy has only in-frame clones and leaves some out. The sample contains just over 150,000 clones, 80% to 90% of which appear only once. CDR3 length: 12 residues. Deletions cut 4 bases from V and 9 bases from J, with 13 bases between. Germline V gene data show CDR1 as SGHDT and CDR2 as YYEEEE. It was second doses at about 4 or about 12 weeks that were pooled. Details on this clone: Its antigen is still unknown.

The study's findings and limits: Only six individuals given AZD1222 were seropositive at baseline. Spike-wide coverage was observed for vaccine-associated CD4 TCRs, with dominant responses at 160-218 and 743-854.

V is TRBV5-6 and J is TRBJ1-1, with a tentative D call TRBD1 (6 bases). This TCR was recovered from an adult who received the AZD1222 COVID-19 vaccine. The material sequenced was peripheral blood, taken 28 days after the second AZD1222 dose. The CDR3 sequence is CASSQGGGKAFF. CDR3 DNA: TGTGCCAGCAGCCAAGGAGGGGGAAAAGCTTTCTTT. Using reference TRBV5-6 and TRBJ1-1 for the parts outside the CDR3, the full variable domain is DAGVTQSPTHLIKTRGQQVTLRCSPKSGHDTVSWYQQALGQGPQFIFQYYEEEERQRGNFPDRFSGHQFPNYSSELNVNALLLGDSALYLCASSQGGGKAFFGQGTRLTVV.